This T cell receptor beta chain was recorded in a study of blood T cells in healthy people across ages. Per the germline V gene, CDR1 is SGHAT and CDR2 is FQDESV (reference sequence). The CDR3 is 14 amino acids. Trimming shortened V by 5 bases and J by 1 base, and 12 bases separated the two germline ends. This clonotype appeared a few times. The second PCR ran about 6 to 11 cycles with a sample-barcoded 5' primer and J-beta primers. Every sample returned 2.5 million or more CDR3-containing paired-end reads. TCRdb independently ran MiXCR on the 5' RACE reads; one entry per CDR3 protein. The sample holds around 940,000 distinct CDR3 sequences, roughly 51% seen once.

Material for sequencing was blood. The sequence came from a woman aged 55 to 70 in good health. V is TRBV11-1 and J is TRBJ2-7, with D uncertain. The CDR3 is CASSRAPKSYEQYF. The CDR3 coding sequence is TGTGCCAGCAGCAGAGCCCCGAAGTCCTACGAGCAGTACTTC.